This entry concerns a single TCR beta chain. Its antigen remains unidentified. The data originate from a study of T cell clonotyping in hematopoietic cell transplantation. Produced via immunoSEQ multiplex PCR; TCRdb's table is partial and in-frame only. The sample yields tens of thousands of clones, 94% seen once. The V and J ends lost 1 base and 3 bases respectively, with 13 bases between them. CDR1 and CDR2 (germline): SGHTA, FQGNSA. The CDR3 is 15 amino acids. The study, taken as a whole, reports: After transplant, recipient diversity fell while pathologically expanded clonotypes grew through day 180. Graft donor and pretransplant recipient Inverse Simpson Index values predicted broader posttransplant TCR diversity.

This chain joins TRBV7-2 and TRBJ2-7; D perhaps matches TRBD2 (5 bases). The specimen sequenced was peripheral blood mononuclear cells. The clonotype originates from a woman aged 45-65 years in good health. Some clones in this sample may be carry-over from other donors' samples. CDR3 in DNA: TGTGCCAGCAGCTTAGGCGCGGGCCTAAACTACGAGCAGTACTTC. Amino acids: CASSLGAGLNYEQYF.